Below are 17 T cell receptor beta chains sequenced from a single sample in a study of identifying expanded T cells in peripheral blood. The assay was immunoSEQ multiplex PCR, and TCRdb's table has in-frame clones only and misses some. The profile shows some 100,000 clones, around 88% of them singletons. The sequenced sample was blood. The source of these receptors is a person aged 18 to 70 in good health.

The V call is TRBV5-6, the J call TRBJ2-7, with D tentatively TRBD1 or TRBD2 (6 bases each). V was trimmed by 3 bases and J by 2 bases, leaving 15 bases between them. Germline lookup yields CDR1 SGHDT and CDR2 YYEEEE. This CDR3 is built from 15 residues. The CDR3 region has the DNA TGTGCCAGCAGCTCAAGGGGGGAGATTACCTACGAGCAGTACTTC. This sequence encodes CASSSRGEITYEQYF.

This CDR3 is CASSQSGQGSDYTF. CDR3 DNA sequence: TGCGCCAGCAGCCAATCGGGACAGGGAAGTGACTACACCTTC. The chain employs TRBV4-1 and TRBJ1-2; 9 bases line up with TRBD1. CDR1 is MGHRA, CDR2 YSYEKL, per germline. Germline trimming cut 2 bases from V and 10 bases from J; bases unmatched to any gene: 8. The CDR3 runs 14 residues.

As DNA, the CDR3 is TGCGCCAGCAGCCAAGGTAGACAGGACGCCTACGAGCAGTACTTC. Its translation: CASSQGRQDAYEQYF. V is TRBV4-3 and J is TRBJ2-7, with D perhaps matching TRBD1 (6 bases). Germline lookup yields CDR1 LGHNA and CDR2 YSLEER. This CDR3 contains 15 residues. V shed 1 base and J shed 2 bases, with 12 bases lying between them.

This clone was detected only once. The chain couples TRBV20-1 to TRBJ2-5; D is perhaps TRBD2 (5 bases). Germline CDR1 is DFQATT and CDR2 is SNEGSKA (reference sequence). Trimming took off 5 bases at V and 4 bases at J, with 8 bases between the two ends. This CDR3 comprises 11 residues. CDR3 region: CSAPRGETQYF. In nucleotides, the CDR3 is TGCAGTGCTCCCCGGGGAGAGACCCAGTACTTC.

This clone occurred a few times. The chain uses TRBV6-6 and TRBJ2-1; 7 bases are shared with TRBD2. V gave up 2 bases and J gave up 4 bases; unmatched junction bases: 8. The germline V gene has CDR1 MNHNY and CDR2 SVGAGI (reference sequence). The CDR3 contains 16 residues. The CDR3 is CASSYPSAGEYNEQFF. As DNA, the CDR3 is TGTGCCAGCAGTTACCCCTCGGCGGGGGAATACAATGAGCAGTTCTTC.

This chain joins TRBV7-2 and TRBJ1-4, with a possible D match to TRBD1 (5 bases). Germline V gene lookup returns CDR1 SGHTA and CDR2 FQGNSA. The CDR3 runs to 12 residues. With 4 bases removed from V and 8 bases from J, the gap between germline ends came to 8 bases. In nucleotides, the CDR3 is TGTGCCAGCAGCTCCCAGGGCGAAAAACTGTTTTTT. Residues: CASSSQGEKLFF.

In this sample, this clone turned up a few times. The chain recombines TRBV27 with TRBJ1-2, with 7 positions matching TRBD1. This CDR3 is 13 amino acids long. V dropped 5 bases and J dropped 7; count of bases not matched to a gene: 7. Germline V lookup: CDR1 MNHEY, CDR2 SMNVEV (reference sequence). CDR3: CASSADRVRGYTF. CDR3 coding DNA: TGTGCCAGCAGTGCTGACAGGGTCCGTGGCTACACCTTC.

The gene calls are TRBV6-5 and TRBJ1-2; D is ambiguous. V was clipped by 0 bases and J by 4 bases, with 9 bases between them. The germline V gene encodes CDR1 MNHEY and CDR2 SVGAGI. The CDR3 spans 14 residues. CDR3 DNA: TGTGCCAGCAGTTACTCGCACAGCTCCTATGGCTACACCTTC. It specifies CASSYSHSSYGYTF.

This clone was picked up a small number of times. Here the CDR3 DNA reads TGTGCCAGCAGAAAACAGGGTTGGGGGCTCTACGAGCAGTACTTC. Translating gives CASRKQGWGLYEQYF. This sequence joins TRBV2 and TRBJ2-7, with a weak D call TRBD1 (6 bases). V was clipped by 6 bases and J by 3 bases, with 18 bases between them. This CDR3 comprises 15 residues. Looked up from germline, CDR1 is SNHLY and CDR2 is FYNNEI.

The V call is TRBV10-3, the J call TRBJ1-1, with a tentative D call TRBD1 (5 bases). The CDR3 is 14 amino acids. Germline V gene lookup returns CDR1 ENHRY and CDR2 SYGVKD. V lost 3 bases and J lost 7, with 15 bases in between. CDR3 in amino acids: CAISDSEWGSEAFF. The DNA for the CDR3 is TGTGCCATCAGTGACTCAGAGTGGGGGAGTGAAGCTTTCTTT.

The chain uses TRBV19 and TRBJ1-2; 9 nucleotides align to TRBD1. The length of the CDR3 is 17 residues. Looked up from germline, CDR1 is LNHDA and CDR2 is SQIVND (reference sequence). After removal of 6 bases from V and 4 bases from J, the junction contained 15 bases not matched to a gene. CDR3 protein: CASSPVLRDRVTYGYTF. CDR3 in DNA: TGTGCCAGTAGCCCGGTCCTCCGGGACAGGGTAACCTATGGCTACACCTTC.

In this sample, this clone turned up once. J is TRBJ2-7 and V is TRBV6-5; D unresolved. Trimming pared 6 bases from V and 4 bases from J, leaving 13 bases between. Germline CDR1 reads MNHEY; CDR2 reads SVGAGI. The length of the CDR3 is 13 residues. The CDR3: CASRPPRFYEQYF. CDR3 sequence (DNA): TGTGCCAGCAGGCCCCCGCGCTTTTACGAGCAGTACTTC.

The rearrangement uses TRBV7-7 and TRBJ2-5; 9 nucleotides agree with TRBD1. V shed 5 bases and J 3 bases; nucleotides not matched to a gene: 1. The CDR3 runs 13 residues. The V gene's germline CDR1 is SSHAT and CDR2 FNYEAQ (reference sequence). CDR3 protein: CASSRDREETQYF. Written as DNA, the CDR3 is TGTGCCAGCAGCCGGGACAGGGAAGAGACCCAGTACTTC. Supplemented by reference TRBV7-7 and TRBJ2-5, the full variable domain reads GAGVSQSPRYKVTKRGQDVTLRCDPISSHATLYWYQQALGQGPEFLTYFNYEAQPDKSGLPSDRFSAERPEGSISTLTIQRTEQRDSAMYRCASSRDREETQYFGPGTRLLVL.

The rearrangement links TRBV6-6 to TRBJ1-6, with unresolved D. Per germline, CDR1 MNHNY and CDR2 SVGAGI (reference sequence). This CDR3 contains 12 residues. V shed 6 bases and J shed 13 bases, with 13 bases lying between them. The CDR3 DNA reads TGTGCCAGCAGCAATGCACCAGTGCCCCTCCACTTT. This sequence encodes CASSNAPVPLHF.

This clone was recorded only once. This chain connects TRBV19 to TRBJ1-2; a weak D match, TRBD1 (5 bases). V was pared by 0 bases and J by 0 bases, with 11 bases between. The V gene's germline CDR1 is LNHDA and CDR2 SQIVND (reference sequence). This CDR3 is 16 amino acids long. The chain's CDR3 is CASSIDHGRANYGYTF. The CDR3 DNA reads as TGTGCCAGTAGTATAGATCACGGCAGGGCTAACTATGGCTACACCTTC.

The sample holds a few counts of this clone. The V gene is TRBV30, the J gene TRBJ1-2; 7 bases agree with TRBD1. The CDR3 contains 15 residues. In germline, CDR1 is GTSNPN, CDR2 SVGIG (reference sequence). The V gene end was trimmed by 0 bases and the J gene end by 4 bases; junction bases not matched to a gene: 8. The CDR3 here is CAWSVLTGSGYGYTF. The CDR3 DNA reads TGTGCCTGGAGTGTGTTGACAGGGTCTGGCTATGGCTACACCTTC.

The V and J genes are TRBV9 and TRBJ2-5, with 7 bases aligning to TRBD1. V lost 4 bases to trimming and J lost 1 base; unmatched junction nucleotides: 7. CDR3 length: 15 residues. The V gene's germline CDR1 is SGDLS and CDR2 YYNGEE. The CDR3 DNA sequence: TGTGCCAGCAGCAGACGGGACAGACCCCAAGAGACCCAGTACTTC. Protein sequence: CASSRRDRPQETQYF.